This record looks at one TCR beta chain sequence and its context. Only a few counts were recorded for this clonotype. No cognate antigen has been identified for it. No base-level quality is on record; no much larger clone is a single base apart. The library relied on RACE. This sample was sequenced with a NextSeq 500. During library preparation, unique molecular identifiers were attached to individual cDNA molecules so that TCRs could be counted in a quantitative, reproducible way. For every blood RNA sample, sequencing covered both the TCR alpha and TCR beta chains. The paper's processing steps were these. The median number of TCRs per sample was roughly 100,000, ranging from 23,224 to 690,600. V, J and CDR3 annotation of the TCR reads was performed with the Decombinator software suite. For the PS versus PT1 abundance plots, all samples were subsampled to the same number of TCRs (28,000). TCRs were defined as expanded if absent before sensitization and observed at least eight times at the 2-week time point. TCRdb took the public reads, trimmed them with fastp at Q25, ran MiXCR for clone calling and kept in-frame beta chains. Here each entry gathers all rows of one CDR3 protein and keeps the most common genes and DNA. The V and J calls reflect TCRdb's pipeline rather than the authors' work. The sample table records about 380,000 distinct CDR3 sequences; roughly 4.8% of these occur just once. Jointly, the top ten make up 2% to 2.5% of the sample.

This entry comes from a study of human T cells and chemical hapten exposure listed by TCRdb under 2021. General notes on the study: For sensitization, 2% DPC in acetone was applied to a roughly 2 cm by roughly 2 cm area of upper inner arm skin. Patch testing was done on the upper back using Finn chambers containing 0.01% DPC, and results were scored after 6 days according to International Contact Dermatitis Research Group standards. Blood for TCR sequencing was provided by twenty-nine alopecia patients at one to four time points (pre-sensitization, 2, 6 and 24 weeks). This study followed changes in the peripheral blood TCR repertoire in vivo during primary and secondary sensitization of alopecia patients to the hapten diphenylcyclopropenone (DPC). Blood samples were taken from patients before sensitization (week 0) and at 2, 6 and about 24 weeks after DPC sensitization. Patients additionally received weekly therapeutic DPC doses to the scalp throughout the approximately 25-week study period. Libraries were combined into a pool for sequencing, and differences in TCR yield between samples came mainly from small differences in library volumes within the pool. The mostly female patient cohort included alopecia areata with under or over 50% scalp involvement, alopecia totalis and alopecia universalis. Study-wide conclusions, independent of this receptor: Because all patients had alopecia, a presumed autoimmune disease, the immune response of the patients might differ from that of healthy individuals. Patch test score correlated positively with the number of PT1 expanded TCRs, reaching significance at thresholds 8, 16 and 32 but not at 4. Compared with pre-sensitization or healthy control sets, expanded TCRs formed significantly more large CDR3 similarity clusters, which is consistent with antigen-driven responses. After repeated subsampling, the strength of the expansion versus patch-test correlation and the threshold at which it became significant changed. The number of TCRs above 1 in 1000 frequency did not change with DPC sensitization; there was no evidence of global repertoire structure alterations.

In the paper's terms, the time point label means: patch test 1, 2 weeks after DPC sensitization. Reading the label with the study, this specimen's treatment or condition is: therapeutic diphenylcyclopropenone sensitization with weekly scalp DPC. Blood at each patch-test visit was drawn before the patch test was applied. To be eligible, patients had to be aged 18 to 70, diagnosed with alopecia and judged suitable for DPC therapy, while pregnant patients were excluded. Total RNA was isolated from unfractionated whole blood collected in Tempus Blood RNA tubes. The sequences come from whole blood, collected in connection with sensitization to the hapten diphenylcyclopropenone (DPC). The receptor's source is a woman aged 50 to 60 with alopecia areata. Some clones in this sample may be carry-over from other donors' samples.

This receptor carries the CDR3 CASSQTAEAFF. The sequenced DNA is TGTGCCAGCAGCCAGACCGCAGAAGCTTTCTTT. The chain is made from TRBV3-1 and TRBJ1-1, with no D gene named confidently. V and J lose 3 bases and 8 bases, and a span of 7 bases separates them. From the cysteine up to the phenylalanine, the CDR3 has a length of 11 residues. The CDR3 DNA has 33 bases and is translated from base 1. From a lookup of the germline V gene (reference sequence), CDR1 and CDR2 are LGHDT and YNNKEL.